This T cell receptor (beta chain) was documented in a study of OX40 agonist ivuxolimab in advanced cancers. For context, the study as a whole: Ivuxolimab was an agonistic, fully human IgG2 monoclonal antibody directed against OX40 (CD134), a costimulatory receptor. The dose-escalation cohort was 80% to 90% male with a mean age of approximately 59 years, ranging from roughly 23 to 90. Of the roughly 51 patients in dose escalation, 19 had hepatocellular carcinoma, some 15 had melanoma, 9 had renal cell carcinoma and 9 had head and neck cancer. Partial responses were achieved by three dose-escalation patients, of whom one had hepatocellular carcinoma and two had cutaneous melanoma. Intravenous ivuxolimab was administered to patients every 2 weeks at six dose levels: 0.01, 0.1, 0.3, 1.5, 3 and 10 mg/kg. The monotherapy dose-escalation portion (N of about 47 patients) of the phase I ivuxolimab trial is reported in the paper. The point of sequencing TCRbeta in the periphery was to test whether ivuxolimab changed TCR sequence diversity and drove clonal T-cell expansion. Patients were allowed to have had prior anti-PD-1, anti-PD-L1 or anti-CTLA-4 therapy, and 30% to 50% of the dose-escalation patients had previously received checkpoint inhibitors. What the authors observed across the whole study: Antigen specificity was not determined for the clonally expanded peripheral T cells. After ivuxolimab, more expanded clones were found on average in CD8+ T cells than in CD4+ T cells. At doses of 0.1 to 3.0 mg/kg, clonal expansion of both CD4+ and CD8+ T cells in blood was seen between baseline and week 6. Partial responders in the 0.1-3.0 mg/kg groups had among the lowest normalized peripheral clonal expansion, especially among CD8+ T cells. Low levels of normalized T-cell clonal expansion were also shown by some nonresponding patients.

Patients with autoimmune disease history or receiving systemic immunosuppression were excluded from the trial. Peripheral blood for TCR sequencing was collected from all dose cohorts at baseline, on cycle 4 day 1, and on cycle 7 day 1. Samples were obtained from an open-label, multicenter, first-in-human phase I dose-escalation trial of ivuxolimab. Adults with locally advanced or metastatic head and neck squamous cell, hepatocellular, melanoma or renal cell carcinoma were enrolled in the trial. Before TCR sequencing, CD4+ T cells and CD8+ T cells from peripheral blood were sorted into separate populations. In the germline V gene, CDR1 corresponds to ENHRY and CDR2 to SYGVKD. The CDR3 runs 12 residues from the cysteine to the phenylalanine. Only the CDR3 DNA is retained, 36 bases long and in frame from the first base. V lost 11 bases and J lost 5 bases; the stretch between them is 15 bases long. About this clone itself: What this receptor recognizes is not known. The input lacks base qualities; no much larger clone sits a single base away.

Genomic DNA was extracted from sorted cells for sequencing of the TCRbeta CDR3 region. The immunoSEQ Assay was used to sequence the TCRbeta CDR3 regions. In its TCRdb copy, this immuneACCESS table keeps in-frame sequences only and misses some clones. Where compared with another copy, unresolved V genes explain less than half of these, and the others have no known cause. This sample is represented by roughly 60,000 clones; 65% to 90% of them were singletons. Jointly, the top ten make up approximately 0.92% of the sample. The chain couples TRBV10-3 to TRBJ2-5; TRBD1 is a weak D gene call, 6 bases matching. This receptor was taken from an adult with an advanced solid tumor such as melanoma, head and neck, liver or kidney cancer. The sample here was CD4+ or CD8+ T cells sorted from blood, taken in a trial of the OX40 agonist ivuxolimab. The CDR3 sequence is CAVQGPQETQYF. The nucleotides read TGTGCCGTACAGGGACCGCAGGAGACCCAGTACTTC.